This T cell receptor beta chain was profiled in a study of blood T cell repertoires in COVID-19. About the research overall: Donors in the United States, Italy and Spain gave samples during acute or convalescent COVID-19. T cells, B-cell-depleted T cells, or PBMCs supplied cDNA or gDNA.

As handled by the study authors: Reference gene primer amplification gave estimated nucleated cell counts. Repertoires were generated with immunoSEQ multiplex PCR, while TCRdb's copy carries only in-frame clones and drops some. The V and J calls and clone size come from that table; D and trimming were worked out from the DNA. The data hold hundreds of thousands of clones, with around 87% observed a single time. CDR3 length: 15 amino acids. The germline V gene encodes CDR1 SGHRS and CDR2 YFSETQ. The trim removed 4 bases at V and 3 bases at J, leaving 2 bases unmatched. The clonotype comes from a woman aged 25-40 years who had recovered from COVID-19. Sequencing was done on a sample of peripheral blood. The chain is built from TRBV5-1 and TRBJ2-2; 11 bases map to TRBD1. Written as DNA, the CDR3 is TGCGCCAGCAGCGGACAGGGGGCCGACACCGGGGAGCTGTTTTTT. Protein product: CASSGQGADTGELFF.